This entry lists 17 T cell receptor beta chains sequenced from one sample in a study of T cells in Graves' hyperthyroidism and ophthalmopathy. It was RNA transcripts that yielded the amplified TCR beta CDR3 regions. The study used the HTBI primer set for a first-round RT-PCR of the TCR CDR3. TCRdb ran MiXCR on the multiplex PCR reads and lists one entry per CDR3 protein. The profile shows around 700,000 distinct CDR3 sequences, around a sixth of them singletons. Sequencing input: blood. Source of these receptors: a woman between 45 and 60 years old with Graves' hyperthyroidism that later progressed to Graves' ophthalmopathy.

This clonotype was detected a few times. The chain links TRBV5-1 to TRBJ1-5; 8 bases are a match to TRBD1. From germline, CDR1 is SGHRS and CDR2 YFSETQ. CDR3 length equals 15 residues. Germline trimming cut 4 bases from V and 7 bases from J; bases unmatched to any gene: 10. Here the CDR3 reads CASSPRPGTGQPQHF. CDR3 coding DNA: TGCGCCAGCAGCCCTCGTCCCGGGACAGGACAGCCCCAGCATTTT.

The V call is TRBV7-9, the J call TRBJ1-1, with 11 nucleotides matching TRBD1. The CDR3 totals 16 residues. Germline CDR1 is SEHNR and CDR2 is FQNEAQ (reference sequence). The V segment lost 4 bases and the J segment 3 bases; nucleotides outside the gene matches: 7. CDR3 residues: CASSSGTGGADTEAFF. The CDR3 nucleotides read TGTGCCAGCAGCTCCGGGACAGGGGGAGCGGACACTGAAGCTTTCTTT.

In this sample, this clonotype turned up many times. The genes are TRBV11-3 and TRBJ1-1; maybe TRBD1 (5 bases). Germline lookup yields CDR1 SGHNT and CDR2 YENEEA. The V and J ends lost 5 bases and 0 bases respectively, with 13 bases between them. CDR3 size: 15 residues. In DNA form, the CDR3 reads TGTGCCAGCAGCAAACAGGAGCCGTTGAACACTGAAGCTTTCTTT. Amino acid sequence: CASSKQEPLNTEAFF.

The sample holds many counts of this clonotype. The V gene is TRBV6-1, the J gene TRBJ1-3; D is possibly TRBD1 (5 bases). V was shortened by 5 bases and J by 4 bases, with 12 bases between the two germline ends. This CDR3 is built from 14 residues. CDR1 is MNHNS and CDR2 is SASEGT in the germline V gene. In nucleotides, the CDR3 is TGTGCCAGCAGTCCAGGGTTCTCGGGAAACACCATATATTTT. It codes for CASSPGFSGNTIYF.

This clonotype was picked up a small number of times. The chain recombines TRBV12-3 or TRBV12-4 with TRBJ2-3, with 11 bases matching TRBD1. This CDR3 has 16 amino acids. The V segment lost 6 bases and the J segment 2 bases; nucleotides outside the gene matches: 7. DNA for the CDR3: TGTGCCAGCAGATACGGACAGGGGGCCCCCACAGATACGCAGTATTTT. Protein: CASRYGQGAPTDTQYF.

This clonotype was observed at least ten times. V gene TRBV2 combines with J gene TRBJ1-1, with TRBD1 matching 10 bases. The CDR3 extends over 14 amino acids. Germline CDR1 reads SNHLY; CDR2 reads FYNNEI. After removal of 7 bases from V and 5 bases from J, the junction contained 7 bases not matched to a gene. The CDR3 protein is CASIPGQGKTEAFF. The CDR3 DNA reads TGTGCCAGCATCCCGGGACAGGGGAAAACTGAAGCTTTCTTT. Full variable domain (remainder filled in from reference TRBV2 and TRBJ1-1): EPEVTQTPSHQVTQMGQEVILRCVPISNHLYFYWYRQILGQKVEFLVSFYNNEISEKSEIFDDQFSVERPDGSNFTLKIRSTKLEDSAMYFCASIPGQGKTEAFFGQGTRLTVV.

The rearrangement links TRBV6-1 to TRBJ1-6; 9 nucleotides align to TRBD1. The CDR3 consists of 15 residues. In germline, CDR1 is MNHNS, CDR2 SASEGT. The V segment lost 7 bases and the J segment 5 bases; nucleotides outside the gene matches: 6. Written as DNA, the CDR3 is TGTGCCAGCAAGAGGGACAGGGACCATAATTCACCCCTCCACTTT. This encodes CASKRDRDHNSPLHF.

In this sample, this clonotype turned up a few times. This chain joins TRBV6-1 and TRBJ1-2, with D unclear. Germline loops: CDR1 MNHNS, CDR2 SASEGT. The germline V and J ends were trimmed by 8 bases and 4 bases, with 11 bases remaining between them. The CDR3 has 12 residues. CDR3 in DNA: TGTGCCAGCGCTGCCGAGTTCTATGGCTACACCTTC. Translation: CASAAEFYGYTF.

This clonotype was recorded at least ten times. J is TRBJ2-7 and V is TRBV3-1; 8 positions agree with TRBD1. The J segment lost 2 bases and the V segment lost 3 bases, leaving 12 bases of the junction unmatched. The CDR3 is made up of 17 amino acids. From germline, CDR1 is LGHDT and CDR2 YNNKEL (reference sequence). In DNA form, the CDR3 reads TGTGCCAGCAGCCAGTGGCTCGGGACAGGCGAAACCTACGAGCAGTACTTC. It encodes CASSQWLGTGETYEQYF.

This clonotype was counted at least ten times. The gene calls are TRBV5-1 and TRBJ1-1; a possible D gene is TRBD1 (5 bases). The germline CDR1 and CDR2 sequences are SGHRS and YFSETQ. The V gene lost 1 base and the J gene lost 1 base, with 11 bases spanning the gap. The CDR3 is 15 amino acids. The CDR3 DNA follows: TGCGCCAGCAGCTTGACGAGGGGTTGGAACACTGAAGCTTTCTTT. This translates into CASSLTRGWNTEAFF.

The chain recombines TRBV20-1 with TRBJ1-5, with TRBD1 as a possible D gene (6 bases). CDR3 length: 12 residues. The V gene's germline CDR1 is DFQATT and CDR2 SNEGSKA (reference sequence). Deletions cut 6 bases from V and 7 bases from J, with 13 bases between. The CDR3 DNA sequence: TGCAGTGCACTTCCAGGGGCCCAGCCCCAGCATTTT. Its protein is CSALPGAQPQHF.

The sample holds many counts of this clonotype. The chain couples TRBV11-2 to TRBJ1-1, with a weak D call TRBD1 (6 bases). Between the trimmed V and J ends, which lost 5 bases and 5 bases, there was a span of 15 bases. Germline V gene data show CDR1 as SGHAT and CDR2 as FQNNGV. The CDR3 has 14 amino acids. The CDR3 nucleotides read TGTGCCAGCAGCACAGGGACCGGCGAAACTGAAGCTTTCTTT. Translating gives CASSTGTGETEAFF. Full variable domain (remainder filled in from reference TRBV11-2 and TRBJ1-1): EAGVAQSPRYKIIEKRQSVAFWCNPISGHATLYWYQQILGQGPKLLIQFQNNGVVDDSQLPKDRFSAERLKGVDSTLKIQPAKLEDSAVYLCASSTGTGETEAFFGQGTRLTVV.

The chain joins TRBV6-5 to TRBJ2-2; D not certain. Looked up from germline, CDR1 is MNHEY and CDR2 is SVGAGI. Trimming pared 4 bases from V and 1 base from J, leaving 7 bases between. CDR3 length: 14 residues. CDR3 residues: CASSLEMNTGELFF. As DNA, the CDR3 is TGTGCCAGCAGTTTGGAAATGAACACCGGGGAGCTGTTTTTT.

This clonotype was detected ten times or more. The genes are TRBV7-2 and TRBJ1-6, with 9 bases aligning to TRBD1. The CDR3 runs to 20 residues. Germline loops: CDR1 SGHTA, CDR2 FQGNSA. Losses at the gene ends were 3 bases for V and 6 bases for J; bases not matched to a gene: 18. CDR3 nucleotide sequence: TGTGCCAGCAGCTTCCGGGACAGGGAAGGACTGGGCCCACGTAATTCACCCCTCCACTTT. Its translation is CASSFRDREGLGPRNSPLHF.

The sample holds many counts of this clonotype. This sequence joins TRBV20-1 and TRBJ2-1; possible D gene TRBD2, 6 bases. From germline, CDR1 is DFQATT and CDR2 SNEGSKA (reference sequence). The CDR3 length is 14 residues. Deletions cut 3 bases from V and 0 bases from J, with 9 bases between. The CDR3 loop reads CSASDGSSYNEQFF. The CDR3 DNA reads as TGCAGTGCTAGCGACGGGAGCTCCTACAATGAGCAGTTCTTC.

The V gene is TRBV4-1, the J gene TRBJ2-5; TRBD2 matches at 10 bases. After removal of 2 bases from V and 5 bases from J, the junction contained 8 bases not matched to a gene. The CDR3 length is 16 residues. Per the germline V gene, CDR1 is MGHRA and CDR2 is YSYEKL. The CDR3 DNA reads TGCGCCAGCAGCCAAAATCCAGCGGGGGGGATGGAGACCCAGTACTTC. It yields the protein CASSQNPAGGMETQYF.

V and J are TRBV10-3 and TRBJ2-5; a weak D match, TRBD1 (5 bases). This CDR3 has 18 residues. V gave up 4 bases and J gave up 5 bases, with 26 bases separating them. Germline loops: CDR1 ENHRY, CDR2 SYGVKD. CDR3 nucleotide sequence: TGTGCCATCAGTGGCGGTTGGACACTATCTCGGGTGCAGGAGACCCAGTACTTC. Translating it yields CAISGGWTLSRVQETQYF.